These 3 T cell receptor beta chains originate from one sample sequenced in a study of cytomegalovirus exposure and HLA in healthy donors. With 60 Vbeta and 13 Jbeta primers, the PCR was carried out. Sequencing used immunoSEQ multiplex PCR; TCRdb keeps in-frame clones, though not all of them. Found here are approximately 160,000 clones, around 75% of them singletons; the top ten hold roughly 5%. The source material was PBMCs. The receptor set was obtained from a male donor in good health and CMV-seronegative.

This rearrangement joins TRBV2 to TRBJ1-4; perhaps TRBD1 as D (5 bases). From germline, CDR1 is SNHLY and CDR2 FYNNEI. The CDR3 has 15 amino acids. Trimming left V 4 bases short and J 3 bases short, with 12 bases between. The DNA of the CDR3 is TGTGCCAGCAGTGTGTCGGCAGGGTCTAATGAAAAACTGTTTTTT. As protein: CASSVSAGSNEKLFF.

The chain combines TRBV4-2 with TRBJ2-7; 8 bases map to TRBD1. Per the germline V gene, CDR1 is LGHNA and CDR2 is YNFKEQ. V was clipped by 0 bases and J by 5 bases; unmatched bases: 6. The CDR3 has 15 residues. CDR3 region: CASSQEGRGRDEQYF. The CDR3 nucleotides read TGTGCCAGCAGCCAAGAGGGCAGGGGGCGCGACGAGCAGTACTTC.

The DNA of the CDR3 is TGTGCCAGCTCACCTGGCAGAACCACCGGGGAGCTGTTTTTT. This codes for CASSPGRTTGELFF. The genes are TRBV18 and TRBJ2-2; D remains ambiguous. The CDR3 totals 14 residues. Trimming took 3 bases from V and 4 from J, leaving 9 bases between them. CDR1 is KGHSH and CDR2 is LQKENI in the germline V gene.